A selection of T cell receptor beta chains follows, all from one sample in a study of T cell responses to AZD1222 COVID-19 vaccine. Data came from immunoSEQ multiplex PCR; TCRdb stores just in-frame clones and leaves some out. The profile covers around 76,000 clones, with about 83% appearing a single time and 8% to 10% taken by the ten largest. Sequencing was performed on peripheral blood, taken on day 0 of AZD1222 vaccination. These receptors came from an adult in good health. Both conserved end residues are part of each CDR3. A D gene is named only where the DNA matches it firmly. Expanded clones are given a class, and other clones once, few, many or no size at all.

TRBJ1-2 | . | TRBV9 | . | CASSVDFNYGYTF | TGTGCCAGCAGCGTAGACTTCAACTATGGCTACACCTTC
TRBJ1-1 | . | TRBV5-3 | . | CARSLDPRLNTEAFF | TGTGCCAGAAGCTTGGACCCACGGTTGAACACTGAAGCTTTCTTT
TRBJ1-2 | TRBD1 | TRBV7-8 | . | CASSLAGQAYGYTF | TGTGCCAGCAGCTTAGCCGGACAGGCCTATGGCTACACCTTC
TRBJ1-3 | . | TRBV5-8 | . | CASSSGRSSGNTIYF | TGTGCCAGCAGCTCCGGACGGTCCTCTGGAAACACCATATATTTT
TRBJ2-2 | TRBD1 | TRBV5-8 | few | CASSRGQTSNTGELFF | TGTGCCAGCAGCAGGGGACAGACTTCTAACACCGGGGAGCTGTTTTTT
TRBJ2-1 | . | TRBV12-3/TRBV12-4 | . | CASRAADHNEQFF | TGTGCCAGCAGGGCGGCAGACCACAATGAGCAGTTCTTC
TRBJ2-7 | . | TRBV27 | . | CASSLPPHEQYF | TGTGCCAGCAGTTTACCCCCCCACGAGCAGTACTTC
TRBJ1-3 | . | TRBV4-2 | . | CASSPITGSGNTIYF | TGTGCCAGCAGCCCGATAACAGGGTCTGGAAACACCATATATTTT
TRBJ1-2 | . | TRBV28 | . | CASGQIRYGYTF | TGTGCCAGTGGACAGATCCGATATGGCTACACCTTC
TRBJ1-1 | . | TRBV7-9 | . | CASSLQNTEAFF | TGTGCCAGCAGCTTACAGAACACTGAAGCTTTCTTT
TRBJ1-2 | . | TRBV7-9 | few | CASSLTPNYGYTF | TGTGCCAGCAGCTTAACGCCTAACTATGGCTACACCTTC
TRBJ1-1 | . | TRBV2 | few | CASLRGRSTEAFF | TGTGCCAGCCTCCGGGGCAGATCCACTGAAGCTTTCTTT
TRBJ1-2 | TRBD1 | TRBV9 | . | CASSVRQGAQSGSLGGYTF | TGTGCCAGCAGCGTCCGACAGGGGGCGCAGAGTGGCTCCCTGGGGGGCTACACCTTC
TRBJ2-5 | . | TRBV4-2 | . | CASSRMGSRGQETQYF | TGTGCCAGCAGCCGAATGGGGTCCCGGGGGCAAGAGACCCAGTACTTC
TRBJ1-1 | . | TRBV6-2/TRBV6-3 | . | CASSLRVSTEAFF | TGTGCCAGCAGTCTCAGGGTGAGCACTGAAGCTTTCTTT
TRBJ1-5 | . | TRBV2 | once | CATTGGAFNQPQHF | TGTGCCACTACTGGGGGGGCTTTCAATCAGCCCCAGCATTTT
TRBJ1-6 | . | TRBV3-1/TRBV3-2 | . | CASSQVRAGPPLHF | TGTGCCAGCAGCCAAGTCCGGGCGGGTCCACCCCTCCACTTT
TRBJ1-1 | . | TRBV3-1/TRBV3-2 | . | CASSQGAGRNEAFF | TGTGCCAGCAGCCAGGGGGCAGGGAGAAACGAAGCTTTCTTT
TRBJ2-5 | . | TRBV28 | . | CASSLVRAVETQYF | TGTGCCAGCAGTTTAGTCAGGGCGGTAGAGACCCAGTACTTC
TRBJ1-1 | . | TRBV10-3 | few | CAIKEGTNTEAFF | TGTGCCATCAAAGAAGGGACGAACACTGAAGCTTTCTTT
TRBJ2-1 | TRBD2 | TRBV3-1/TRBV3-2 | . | CASRSGVAGNNEQFF | TGTGCCAGCAGATCCGGGGTAGCGGGGAACAATGAGCAGTTCTTC
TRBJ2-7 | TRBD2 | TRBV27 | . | CASSTRGLAGRTLGEQYF | TGTGCCAGCAGTACAAGGGGACTAGCGGGGCGGACCTTGGGGGAGCAGTACTTC
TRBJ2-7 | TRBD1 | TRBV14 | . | CASSPRTGKHEQYF | TGTGCCAGCAGCCCGCGGACAGGGAAACACGAGCAGTACTTC
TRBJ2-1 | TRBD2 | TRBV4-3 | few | CASSRVAGGANEQFF | TGCGCCAGCAGCCGTGTAGCGGGGGGGGCCAATGAGCAGTTCTTC
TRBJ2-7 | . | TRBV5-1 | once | CASSFEGYYEQYF | TGCGCCAGCAGCTTCGAGGGGTACTACGAGCAGTACTTC
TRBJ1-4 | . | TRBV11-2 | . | CASSYQGSNEKLFF | TGTGCCAGCAGCTACCAGGGAAGTAATGAAAAACTGTTTTTT
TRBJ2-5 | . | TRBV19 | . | CASRPPPRLVGETQYF | TGTGCCAGTAGGCCACCCCCCAGGTTGGTTGGGGAGACCCAGTACTTC
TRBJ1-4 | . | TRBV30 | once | CAWSVVQGATNEKLFF | TGTGCCTGGAGTGTAGTGCAGGGCGCAACTAATGAAAAACTGTTTTTT
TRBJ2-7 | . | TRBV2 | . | CASSDQGYPYEQYF | TGTGCCAGCAGTGATCAGGGTTACCCCTACGAGCAGTACTTC
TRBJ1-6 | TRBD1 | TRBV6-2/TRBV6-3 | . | CASSSWDSWNSPLHF | TGTGCCAGCAGTTCCTGGGACAGTTGGAATTCACCCCTCCACTTT
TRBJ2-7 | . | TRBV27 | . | CASSRGKNEQYF | TGTGCCAGCAGTCGGGGGAAAAACGAGCAGTACTTC
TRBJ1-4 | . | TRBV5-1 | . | CASNTGTFNEKLFF | TGCGCCAGCAACACAGGGACTTTTAATGAAAAACTGTTTTTT
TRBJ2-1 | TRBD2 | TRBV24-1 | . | CATSDLQRGGRNEQFF | TGTGCCACCAGTGATTTGCAGCGGGGGGGCAGGAATGAGCAGTTCTTC
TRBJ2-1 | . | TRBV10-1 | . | CASSGDGYNEQFF | TGCGCCAGCAGTGGGGACGGATACAATGAGCAGTTCTTC
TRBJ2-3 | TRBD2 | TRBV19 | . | CASRLAGDPDTQYF | TGTGCCAGCCGACTAGCGGGGGACCCAGATACGCAGTATTTT
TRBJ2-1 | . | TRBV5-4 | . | CASSFNNEQFF | TGTGCCAGCAGCTTCAACAATGAGCAGTTCTTC
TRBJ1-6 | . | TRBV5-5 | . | CASSAGWGPSPLHF | TGTGCCAGCAGCGCAGGCTGGGGGCCGTCACCCCTCCACTTT
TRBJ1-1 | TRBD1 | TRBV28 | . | CASSFPRQGTSNTEAFF | TGTGCCAGCAGTTTCCCGAGACAGGGCACTTCGAACACTGAAGCTTTCTTT
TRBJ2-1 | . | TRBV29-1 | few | CSAMDPIRNEQFF | TGCAGCGCCATGGACCCGATTCGCAATGAGCAGTTCTTC
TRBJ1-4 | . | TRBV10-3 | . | CAISDPRNEKLFF | TGTGCCATCAGTGACCCCAGAAATGAAAAACTGTTTTTT
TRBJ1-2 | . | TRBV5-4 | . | CASSLGGNYGYTF | TGTGCCAGCAGCCTGGGGGGAAACTATGGCTACACCTTC
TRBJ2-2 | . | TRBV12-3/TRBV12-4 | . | CASLLVGELFF | TGTGCCAGCCTCCTGGTAGGGGAGCTGTTTTTT
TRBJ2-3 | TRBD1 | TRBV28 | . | CASRGQYTDTQYF | TGTGCCAGCAGGGGACAGTACACAGATACGCAGTATTTT
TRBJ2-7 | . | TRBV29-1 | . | CSVESEYEQYF | TGCAGCGTTGAATCGGAGTACGAGCAGTACTTC
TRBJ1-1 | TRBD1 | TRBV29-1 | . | CSGGTGLNTEAFF | TGCAGCGGGGGGACAGGGCTGAACACTGAAGCTTTCTTT
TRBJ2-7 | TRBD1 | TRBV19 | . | CASSIEGTGRANEQYF | TGTGCCAGTAGTATAGAGGGGACAGGTAGGGCCAACGAGCAGTACTTC
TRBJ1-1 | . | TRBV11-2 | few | CASSLVSMNTEAFF | TGTGCCAGCAGCTTAGTTAGTATGAACACTGAAGCTTTCTTT
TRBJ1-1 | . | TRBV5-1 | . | CASSLTGTVNTEAFF | TGCGCCAGCAGCCTGACCGGGACGGTGAACACTGAAGCTTTCTTT
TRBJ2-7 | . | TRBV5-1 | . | CASSLGPGSSYEQYF | TGCGCCAGCAGCTTGGGTCCGGGGAGCTCCTACGAGCAGTACTTC
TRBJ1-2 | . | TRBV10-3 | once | CAISPGEGAPSVHETNYGYTF | TGTGCCATCAGTCCCGGGGAGGGTGCACCGTCCGTCCACGAGACTAACTATGGCTACACCTTC
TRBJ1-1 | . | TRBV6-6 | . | CASSLQGETEAFF | TGTGCCAGCTCCCTACAGGGAGAGACTGAAGCTTTCTTT
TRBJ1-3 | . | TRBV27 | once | CASSPGGNTIYF | TGTGCCAGCAGCCCAGGGGGAAACACCATATATTTT
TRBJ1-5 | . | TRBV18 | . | CASSPNRAQPQHF | TGTGCCAGCTCCCCGAACAGGGCCCAGCCCCAGCATTTT
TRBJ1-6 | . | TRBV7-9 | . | CASSKDGYYNSPLHF | TGTGCCAGCAGCAAGGACGGGTACTATAATTCACCCCTCCACTTT